This T cell receptor beta chain was sequenced for a study of shared clonotypes between healthy human individuals. About the study: Aged between 18 and 49, the donors were a couple of women and three men.

Ten immunoSEQ deep assay plates were used to sequence unsorted PBMC DNA. Method: immunoSEQ multiplex PCR; TCRdb's copy keeps in-frame clones and lacks some. Here the sample spans some 470,000 clones, about three quarters being singletons. Unmatched junction bases numbered 12, after V lost 4 bases and J lost 2 bases. The length of the CDR3 is 17 residues. Germline CDR1 reads SGHNT; CDR2 reads YYREEE (reference sequence). General observations from the study: Collection of samples was limited to blood; tissue repertoires likely differ.

On this clone: The antigen remains unidentified.

There were only Caucasian adults among the donors, and all lived in Nashville, Tennessee. The rearrangement joins TRBV5-4 to TRBJ2-7; TRBD2 agrees at 10 bases. Sequenced sample: PBMCs. This clonotype originated in a woman in her forties in good health. Some clones in this sample may be carry-over from other donors' samples. This CDR3 is CASSIGQLAGAPYEQYF. DNA for the CDR3: TGTGCCAGCAGCATTGGACAGCTAGCGGGAGCCCCCTACGAGCAGTACTTC.